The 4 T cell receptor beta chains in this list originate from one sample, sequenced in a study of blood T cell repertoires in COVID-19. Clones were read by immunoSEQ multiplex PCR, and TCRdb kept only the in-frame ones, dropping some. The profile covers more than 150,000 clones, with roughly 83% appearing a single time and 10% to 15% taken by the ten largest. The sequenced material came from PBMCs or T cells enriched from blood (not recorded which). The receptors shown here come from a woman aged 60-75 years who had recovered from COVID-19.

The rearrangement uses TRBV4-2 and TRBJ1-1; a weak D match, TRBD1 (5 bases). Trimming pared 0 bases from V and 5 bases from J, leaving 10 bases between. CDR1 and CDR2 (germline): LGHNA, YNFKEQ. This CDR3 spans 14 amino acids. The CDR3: CASSQDLGETEAFF. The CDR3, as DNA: TGTGCCAGCAGCCAAGATTTAGGGGAAACTGAAGCTTTCTTT.

The CDR3 nucleotides are TGTGCCAGCAGCTTAGCCCCCCCTGGTAGCGCTAGCACAGATACGCAGTATTTT. Its translation: CASSLAPPGSASTDTQYF. This chain joins TRBV11-2 and TRBJ2-3, with D perhaps matching TRBD2 (5 bases). Trimming removed 1 base from V and 0 bases from J, with 17 bases in between. The CDR3 has 18 amino acids. Looked up from germline, CDR1 is SGHAT and CDR2 is FQNNGV.

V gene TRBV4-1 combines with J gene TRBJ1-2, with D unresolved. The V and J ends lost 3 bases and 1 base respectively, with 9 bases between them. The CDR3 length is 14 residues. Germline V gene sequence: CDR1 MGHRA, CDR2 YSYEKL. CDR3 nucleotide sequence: TGCGCCAGCAGCCATTTCGGGAGTAACTATGGCTACACCTTC. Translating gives CASSHFGSNYGYTF.

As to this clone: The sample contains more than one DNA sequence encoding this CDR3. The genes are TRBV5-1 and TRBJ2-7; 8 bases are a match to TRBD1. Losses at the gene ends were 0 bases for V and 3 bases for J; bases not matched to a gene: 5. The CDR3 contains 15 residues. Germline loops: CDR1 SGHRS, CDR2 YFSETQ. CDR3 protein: CASSLGGQGGYEQYF. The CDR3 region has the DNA TGCGCCAGCAGCTTGGGCGGACAGGGCGGCTACGAGCAGTACTTC.